The clone carrying this TCR beta chain was seen a few times. TCRdb analysed the 5' RACE reads with MiXCR anew, one entry per CDR3 protein. This table holds 45,000 to 55,000 distinct CDR3 sequences, more than 20% found once. With 4 bases clipped from V and 12 bases from J, the junction kept 15 bases outside the gene matches. This CDR3 is built from 16 residues. In germline, CDR1 is SGHDT, CDR2 YYEEEE. V usage is TRBV5-6 and J usage is TRBJ2-1, with 11 positions matching TRBD2. The origin of this receptor is a female donor with breast cancer. Input material: tumor-infiltrating naive CD4+ T cells sorted from the breast tumor. Subset meaning: naive CD4+ T cells, CD4+CD45RA+CD25-. CDR3 in DNA: TGTGCCAGCAGCAGGACTAGCGGGCAACTTGGGGATGTGCAGTTCTTC. Translation: CASSRTSGQLGDVQFF. Looking up the rest from reference TRBV5-6 and TRBJ2-1 gives the full variable domain: DAGVTQSPTHLIKTRGQQVTLRCSPKSGHDTVSWYQQALGQGPQFIFQYYEEEERQRGNFPDRFSGHQFPNYSSELNVNALLLGDSALYLCASSRTSGQLGDVQFFGPGTRLTVL.